This T cell receptor beta chain originates from a study of T cells after somatic rescue of genetic block. Sequencing was performed with immunoSEQ multiplex PCR; in TCRdb, only in-frame clones are kept and a portion is missing. The table records 12,000 or so clones, 78% of them present only once. This clone has only a few counts. The germline gives CDR1 SGHVS, CDR2 FNYEAQ. V shed 1 base and J shed 3 bases, with 18 bases lying between them. This CDR3 has 17 residues. This receptor was obtained from a boy between 10 and 17 years old. The sequenced material came from peripheral blood mononuclear cells (PBMCs). The chain combines TRBV7-6 with TRBJ2-5; the D gene is possibly TRBD1 (6 bases). The CDR3 loop reads CASSLVGAGHREETQYF. CDR3 bases: TGTGCCAGCAGCTTAGTGGGGGCGGGTCACAGGGAAGAGACCCAGTACTTC.